Below, one T cell receptor beta chain is given with its context. The data were taken from a study of blood T cell repertoires in COVID-19. For the study at large: Acute-phase and convalescent COVID-19 samples originated in the United States, Italy and Spain. The cDNA or gDNA used as material had been derived from T cells, B-cell-depleted T cells, or PBMCs.

How the authors handled the data: Amplification of reference gene primers provided the estimated nucleated cell counts. Sequencing used immunoSEQ multiplex PCR; TCRdb keeps in-frame clones, though not all of them. V, J and clone size reflect that table, while D and trimming were determined from the DNA. The sample consists of fewer than 130,000 clones, around four fifths of them appearing once. The receptor comes from a woman aged 60 to 75 with acute or convalescent COVID-19. Sequences were obtained from peripheral blood.

In DNA form, the CDR3 reads TGTGCCAGCAGCGCAGGACAGGGGGCCAAAAACATTCAGTACTTC. Protein product: CASSAGQGAKNIQYF. The chain is built from TRBV6-5 and TRBJ2-4; 9 bases match TRBD1. With V trimmed by 6 bases and J by 1 base, 4 bases remained unmatched. Germline V gene sequence: CDR1 MNHEY, CDR2 SVGAGI. The CDR3 runs 15 residues.